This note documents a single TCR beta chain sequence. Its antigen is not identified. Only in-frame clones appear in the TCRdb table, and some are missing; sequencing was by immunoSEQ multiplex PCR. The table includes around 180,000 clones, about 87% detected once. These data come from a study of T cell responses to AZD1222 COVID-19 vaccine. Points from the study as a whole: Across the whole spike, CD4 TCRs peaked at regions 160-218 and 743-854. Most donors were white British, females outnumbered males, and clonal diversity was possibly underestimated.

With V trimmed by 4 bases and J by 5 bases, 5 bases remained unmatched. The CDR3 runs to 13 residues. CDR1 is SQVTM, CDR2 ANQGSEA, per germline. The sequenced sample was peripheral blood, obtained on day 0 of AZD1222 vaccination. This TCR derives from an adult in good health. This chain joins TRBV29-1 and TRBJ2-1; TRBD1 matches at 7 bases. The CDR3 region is CSVVAGGNNEQFF. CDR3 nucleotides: TGCAGCGTTGTGGCAGGGGGAAACAATGAGCAGTTCTTC.